This is a list of T cell receptor beta chains from one sample in a study of cytomegalovirus exposure and HLA in healthy donors. Some clones are missing from TCRdb's copy, which holds only in-frame ones; the method was immunoSEQ multiplex PCR. The sample lists roughly 330,000 clones, approximately 90% occurring once. Sequenced material: PBMCs. These receptors all come from a woman in her twenties or thirties in good health and CMV-seropositive. The CDR3 runs from the conserved cysteine through the conserved F or W. D genes are given only for firm matches. The size field is filled for only some rows; it gives once, few, many or a size class.

>TRBJ2-1|15|TRBV4-3|TRBD1|NA
CASSQDAGQGNEQFF
TGCGCCAGCAGCCAAGACGCGGGACAGGGGAATGAGCAGTTCTTC
>TRBJ2-1|15|TRBV6-6|TRBD1|NA
CASSDLGQNYNEQFF
TGTGCCAGCAGCGACCTGGGACAGAACTACAATGAGCAGTTCTTC
>TRBJ2-7|18|TRBV10-1|TRBD2|NA
CASSEDARLAGIDYEQYF
TGCGCCAGCAGTGAAGACGCCAGACTAGCGGGGATAGACTACGAGCAGTACTTC
>TRBJ1-2|16|TRBV5-4|TRBD1|NA
CASSKHHRGQRYGYTF
TGTGCCAGCAGCAAACACCACAGGGGGCAGAGGTATGGCTACACCTTC
>TRBJ2-1|14|TRBV27|NA|once
CASSLSVDYNEQFF
TGTGCCAGCAGTTTATCGGTCGATTACAATGAGCAGTTCTTC
>TRBJ2-2|12|TRBV28|NA|NA
CASSLGTGELFF
TGTGCCAGCAGTTTGGGCACCGGGGAGCTGTTTTTT
>TRBJ2-7|15|TRBV2|TRBD2|NA
CASSELAGGWYEQYF
TGTGCCAGCAGTGAACTAGCGGGAGGATGGTACGAGCAGTACTTC
>TRBJ2-5|15|TRBV15|NA|NA
CATSRDRIPGKTQYF
TGTGCCACCAGCAGAGATCGTATCCCCGGGAAGACCCAGTACTTC
>TRBJ1-2|15|TRBV30|NA|NA
CAWRLMRGWNGGYTF
TGTGCCTGGAGATTAATGCGGGGGTGGAATGGCGGCTACACCTTC
>TRBJ1-2|14|TRBV19|TRBD1|NA
CASSQDRGDYGYTF
TGTGCCAGTAGCCAGGACAGGGGAGACTATGGCTACACCTTC
>TRBJ2-5|13|TRBV19|TRBD1|NA
CASNRQGAKTQYF
TGTGCCAGTAATCGACAGGGGGCTAAGACCCAGTACTTC
>TRBJ1-1|15|TRBV5-4|NA|NA
CASSLLGVRDAEAFF
TGTGCCAGCAGCTTGTTAGGGGTAAGGGACGCTGAAGCTTTCTTT
>TRBJ2-7|16|TRBV4-1|TRBD1|NA
CASSQGRGQGIYEQYF
TGCGCCAGCAGCCAAGGGAGGGGACAGGGGATCTACGAGCAGTACTTC
>TRBJ2-3|13|TRBV6-6|TRBD2|NA
CASGTSGGDTQYF
TGTGCCAGCGGGACTAGCGGGGGAGATACGCAGTATTTT
>TRBJ1-1|14|TRBV6-5|NA|NA
CASSYSSSGTEAFF
TGTGCCAGCAGTTACTCATCCTCTGGGACTGAAGCTTTCTTT
>TRBJ2-7|13|TRBV5-6|NA|once
CASRFWGSYEQYF
TGTGCCAGCAGATTCTGGGGGTCCTACGAGCAGTACTTC
>TRBJ1-2|15|TRBV28|TRBD1|NA
CASRTGTGDGRGYTF
TGTGCCAGCAGAACCGGGACAGGGGATGGTCGCGGCTACACCTTC
>TRBJ1-2|12|TRBV29-1|NA|NA
CSVETSQYGYTF
TGCAGCGTTGAAACAAGCCAATATGGCTACACCTTC
>TRBJ2-2|12|TRBV6-4|NA|NA
CASRRGTGELFF
TGTGCCAGCCGTAGGGGGACCGGGGAGCTGTTTTTT
>TRBJ2-5|13|TRBV28|NA|NA
CASSFSEQETQYF
TGTGCCAGCAGTTTTAGCGAACAAGAGACCCAGTACTTC
>TRBJ2-7|14|TRBV7-2|NA|NA
CASTAGDRVYEQYF
TGTGCCAGCACCGCCGGGGACCGGGTCTACGAGCAGTACTTC
>TRBJ2-7|14|TRBV11-2|NA|NA
CASSLVDRPYEQYF
TGTGCCAGCAGCTTAGTTGACAGGCCCTACGAGCAGTACTTC
>TRBJ2-7|14|TRBV28|TRBD1|NA
CASVTPGQSYEQYF
TGTGCCAGCGTTACCCCGGGACAGTCCTACGAGCAGTACTTC
>TRBJ2-2|16|TRBV9|NA|NA
CASSVETNRATGELFF
TGTGCCAGCAGCGTAGAGACTAACCGAGCCACCGGGGAGCTGTTTTTT
>TRBJ2-1|15|TRBV27|TRBD2|NA
CASSDGTSGYNEQFF
TGTGCCAGCAGTGACGGGACTAGCGGGTACAATGAGCAGTTCTTC
>TRBJ2-7|10|TRBV28|NA|NA
CASRLYEQYF
TGTGCCAGCAGGTTATACGAGCAGTACTTC
>TRBJ1-5|14|TRBV7-9|NA|few
CASSLAESNQPQHF
TGTGCCAGCAGCTTGGCGGAAAGCAATCAGCCCCAGCATTTT
>TRBJ1-2|16|TRBV9|NA|NA
CASSVGWAHAGYGYTF
TGTGCCAGCAGCGTAGGGTGGGCCCACGCTGGCTATGGCTACACCTTC
>TRBJ1-2|16|TRBV27|TRBD1|NA
CASSRTGTGGPYGYTF
TGTGCCAGCAGTCGTACGGGGACAGGGGGACCCTATGGCTACACCTTC
>TRBJ2-1|16|TRBV7-2|TRBD2|NA
CASSLGPSGTYNEQFF
TGTGCCAGCAGCTTAGGTCCTAGCGGGACCTACAATGAGCAGTTCTTC
>TRBJ2-5|15|TRBV29-1|TRBD1|NA
CSVLPGQGARKTQYF
TGCAGCGTTCTACCGGGACAGGGGGCGCGAAAGACCCAGTACTTC
>TRBJ2-7|14|TRBV7-9|TRBD2|NA
CASSLAGGPYEQYF
TGTGCCAGCAGCCTAGCGGGGGGCCCCTACGAGCAGTACTTC
>TRBJ1-5|13|TRBV11-2|NA|NA
CASSRTASQPQHF
TGTGCCAGCAGCCGAACCGCCAGTCAGCCCCAGCATTTT
>TRBJ1-4|15|TRBV11-2|NA|NA
CASSQDRTVREKLFF
TGTGCCAGCAGCCAGGATCGGACCGTTAGAGAAAAACTGTTTTTT
>TRBJ1-1|15|TRBV2|NA|once
CASSEARTGNTEAFF
TGTGCCAGCAGTGAAGCGAGGACTGGGAACACTGAAGCTTTCTTT
>TRBJ2-7|16|TRBV6-5|TRBD1|NA
CASSYEVSTGTYEQYF
TGTGCCAGCAGTTACGAAGTGTCGACAGGGACCTACGAGCAGTACTTC
>TRBJ2-1|14|TRBV28|TRBD2|NA
CASSAGTSGRQGFF
TGTGCCAGCAGTGCCGGGACTAGCGGGAGACAAGGGTTCTTC
>TRBJ1-1|15|TRBV25-1|NA|NA
CASTKGGFMNTEAFF
TGTGCCAGCACCAAGGGGGGTTTTATGAACACTGAAGCTTTCTTT
>TRBJ1-1|13|TRBV6-1|NA|NA
CASSEARQAEAFF
TGTGCCAGCAGTGAAGCTCGGCAGGCTGAAGCTTTCTTT
>TRBJ2-6|16|TRBV27|NA|NA
CASSRITPSGANVLTF
TGTGCCAGCAGCAGGATAACCCCCTCTGGGGCCAACGTCCTGACTTTC
>TRBJ2-3|13|TRBV27|NA|once
CASSLSTTDTQYF
TGTGCCAGCAGTTTATCCACCACAGATACGCAGTATTTT
>TRBJ2-3|15|TRBV2|NA|NA
CASSEGAGGTDTQYF
TGTGCCAGCAGTGAAGGGGCAGGGGGCACAGATACGCAGTATTTT
>TRBJ1-2|9|TRBV29-1|NA|few
CSVAQGYTF
TGCAGCGTTGCCCAGGGCTACACCTTC
>TRBJ1-1|15|TRBV27|NA|NA
CASSFRVSGGTEAFF
TGTGCCAGCAGTTTTCGGGTCTCGGGGGGCACTGAAGCTTTCTTT
>TRBJ1-5|15|TRBV5-6|TRBD1|NA
CASSYGQGANQPQHF
TGTGCCAGCAGCTATGGACAGGGGGCGAATCAGCCCCAGCATTTT
>TRBJ2-1|16|TRBV27|NA|NA
CASSLKVGSSYNEQFF
TGTGCCAGCAGTTTAAAGGTGGGAAGCTCCTACAATGAGCAGTTCTTC
>TRBJ2-6|18|TRBV18|NA|NA
CASSPQGGTSSGANVLTF
TGTGCCAGCTCCCCTCAAGGGGGTACCTCCTCTGGGGCCAACGTCCTGACTTTC
>TRBJ2-7|13|TRBV7-6|NA|few
CASSPRGRNEQYF
TGTGCCAGCAGCCCCAGAGGGCGGAACGAGCAGTACTTC
>TRBJ2-7|14|TRBV21-1|NA|once
CASSRDYCSYEQYF
TGTGCCAGCAGCAGGGACTACTGCTCCTACGAGCAGTACTTC
>TRBJ2-7|15|TRBV11-2|NA|NA
CASRGLKGVPYEQYF
TGTGCCAGCAGGGGGTTAAAGGGCGTCCCCTACGAGCAGTACTTC
>TRBJ2-7|17|TRBV4-2|TRBD1|NA
CASSRTNPGQSSYEQYF
TGTGCCAGCAGCCGAACCAATCCGGGACAGAGCTCCTACGAGCAGTACTTC
>TRBJ2-7|16|TRBV4-1|NA|NA
CASSQDLVPSRYEQYF
TGCGCCAGCAGCCAAGACTTGGTCCCCTCTCGCTACGAGCAGTACTTC